A single sample gave rise to the 20 T cell receptor beta chains below, sequenced in a study of OX40 agonist ivuxolimab in advanced cancers. Here immunoSEQ multiplex PCR was the method, and the copy in TCRdb shows in-frame clones only, minus some. The sample carries tens of thousands of clones, more than 75% recorded once. The sequencing used CD4+ or CD8+ T cells sorted from blood, collected in a trial of the OX40 agonist ivuxolimab. The receptors were gathered from an adult with an advanced solid tumor such as melanoma, head and neck, liver or kidney cancer.

The J gene is TRBJ2-5, the V gene TRBV5-1; 8 nucleotides match TRBD2. Per the germline V gene, CDR1 is SGHRS and CDR2 is YFSETQ. This CDR3 has 14 residues. J lost 2 bases, V lost 2 bases, and 2 bases had no gene match. This chain's CDR3 is CASSLLAAQETQYF. CDR3 in DNA: TGCGCCAGCAGCTTACTAGCGGCACAAGAGACCCAGTACTTC.

The chain has TRBV5-1 and TRBJ2-3; the match to TRBD1 covers 9 bases. CDR1 and CDR2 from the germline V gene are SGHRS and YFSETQ. V was clipped by 0 bases and J by 1 base; unmatched bases: 3. This CDR3 is built from 16 residues. CDR3 sequence (DNA): TGCGCCAGCAGCTTGGCGGGGACAGGGCGCACAGATACGCAGTATTTT. It specifies CASSLAGTGRTDTQYF.

The V and J genes are TRBV5-1 and TRBJ1-4; D remains unclear. Germline CDR1 and CDR2: SGHRS and YFSETQ. The CDR3 extends over 14 amino acids. Between the trimmed V and J ends, which lost 0 bases and 3 bases, there was a span of 6 bases. The CDR3 sequence: CASSLGTANEKLFF. CDR3 sequence (DNA): TGCGCCAGCAGCTTGGGTACCGCTAATGAAAAACTGTTTTTT. The full variable domain, with the rest looked up from reference TRBV5-1 and TRBJ1-4, is KAGVTQTPRYLIKTRGQQVTLSCSPISGHRSVSWYQQTPGQGLQFLFEYFSETQRNKGNFPGRFSGRQFSNSRSEMNVSTLELGDSALYLCASSLGTANEKLFFGSGTQLSVL.

This clone has more than one count but fewer than ten. J is TRBJ1-1 and V is TRBV19; unclear D gene. V lost 0 bases and J lost 4, with 15 bases in between. The CDR3 runs to 16 residues. Germline CDR1 is LNHDA and CDR2 is SQIVND (reference sequence). The CDR3 nucleotides read TGTGCCAGTAGTATAGATCTTGCGGGAGAGGGCACTGAAGCTTTCTTT. Protein sequence: CASSIDLAGEGTEAFF.

Only one count was recorded for this clone. The chain carries TRBV27 and TRBJ2-2; 8 nucleotides agree with TRBD1. Germline V gene data show CDR1 as MNHEY and CDR2 as SMNVEV (reference sequence). V trimming: 6 bases; J trimming: 5 bases; junction bases outside the gene matches: 11. The CDR3 runs 16 residues. The CDR3 region is CASSRQTGVITGELFF. The CDR3 DNA reads TGTGCCAGCAGCCGTCAGACAGGGGTAATAACCGGGGAGCTGTTTTTT.

The chain combines TRBV18 with TRBJ1-2, with D unclear. Trimming shortened V by 5 bases and J by 7 bases, and 8 bases separated the two germline ends. Germline V gives CDR1 KGHSH, CDR2 LQKENI. CDR3 length: 11 amino acids. CDR3 bases: TGTGCCAGCTCATCTAATCCTGGCTACACCTTC. Its translation is CASSSNPGYTF. The full variable domain, rest sourced from reference TRBV18 and TRBJ1-2, is NAGVMQNPRHLVRRRGQEARLRCSPMKGHSHVYWYRQLPEEGLKFMVYLQKENIIDESGMPKERFSAEFPKEGPSILRIQQVVRGDSAAYFCASSSNPGYTFGSGTRLTVV.

The chain employs TRBV6-5 and TRBJ1-1; D is unclear. This CDR3 spans 14 amino acids. The ends were cut back, 0 bases at V and 1 base at J, with 6 bases in the middle. Germline V CDR1 and CDR2: MNHEY, SVGAGI. CDR3 nucleotides: TGTGCCAGCAGTTACTCGATTAGGAACACTGAAGCTTTCTTT. Protein: CASSYSIRNTEAFF.

The chain links TRBV6-1 to TRBJ1-5; TRBD1 is a possible D gene (5 bases). V shed 7 bases and J shed 0 bases, with 13 bases lying between them. Germline CDR1 MNHNS, CDR2 SASEGT. This CDR3 spans 15 amino acids. This chain's CDR3 is CASIYDSDSNQPQHF. CDR3 sequence (DNA): TGTGCCAGCATATATGACAGCGATAGCAATCAGCCCCAGCATTTT.

The chain uses TRBV6-1 and TRBJ1-5; D unresolved. Germline-derived CDR1 and CDR2 are MNHNS and SASEGT. The CDR3 is 16 amino acids. Trimming removed 3 bases at V and 0 bases at J, with 12 bases between. DNA of the CDR3: TGTGCCAGCAGTGACAGAGGCCGTGGTAGCAATCAGCCCCAGCATTTT. Translation gives CASSDRGRGSNQPQHF.

As DNA, the CDR3 is TGTGCCAGCAGCTTATCAGGGGGCAATGGCTACACCTTC. Its protein product is CASSLSGGNGYTF. V gene TRBV7-2 combines with J gene TRBJ1-2; TRBD1 agrees at 8 bases. This CDR3 is 13 amino acids long. Germline V gene data show CDR1 as SGHTA and CDR2 as FQGNSA. The V gene end was trimmed by 2 bases and the J gene end by 6 bases; junction bases not matched to a gene: 2.

V and J are TRBV11-2 and TRBJ2-5; TRBD2 aligns across 7 bases. With V trimmed by 6 bases and J by 5 bases, 6 bases remained unmatched. CDR3 length equals 13 residues. Germline values: CDR1 SGHAT, CDR2 FQNNGV. CDR3 DNA: TGTGCCAGCAGGGTCGGGGGGTCTGAGACCCAGTACTTC. Encoded protein: CASRVGGSETQYF.

The genes are TRBV18 and TRBJ2-2; unclear D gene. The germline V gene encodes CDR1 KGHSH and CDR2 LQKENI. The CDR3 sequence is 14 residues long. V was shortened by 1 base and J by 4 bases, with 7 bases between the two germline ends. This CDR3 is CASSPLGGTGELFF. The CDR3 DNA reads TGTGCCAGCTCACCACTGGGCGGCACCGGGGAGCTGTTTTTT.

The J gene is TRBJ2-7, the V gene TRBV19; D might be TRBD1 (6 bases). V lost 2 bases and J lost 2, with 13 bases in between. The CDR3 sequence is 15 residues long. The germline V gene has CDR1 LNHDA and CDR2 SQIVND (reference sequence). CDR3 sequence (DNA): TGTGCCAGTAGTATACAAGCAGGGGAGCCCTACGAGCAGTACTTC. It yields the protein CASSIQAGEPYEQYF.

The table lists this clone with a few counts. This sequence joins TRBV5-8 and TRBJ2-5; D ambiguous. This CDR3 comprises 10 residues. V dropped 4 bases and J dropped 4 bases, with 2 bases sitting between them. The germline V gene encodes CDR1 SGHTS and CDR2 YDEGEE. The CDR3 is CASSRETQYF. In DNA, the CDR3 is TGTGCCAGCAGCCGAGAGACCCAGTACTTC.

This rearrangement joins TRBV7-2 to TRBJ2-5; 11 nucleotides align to TRBD1. The CDR3 runs to 14 residues. Trimming at V came to 4 bases and at J to 2 bases, leaving 0 bases not matched to a gene. Germline loops: CDR1 SGHTA, CDR2 FQGNSA. The CDR3 DNA sequence: TGTGCCAGCAGCTGGGACAGGGGGCAAGAGACCCAGTACTTC. Protein: CASSWDRGQETQYF. Using reference TRBV7-2 and TRBJ2-5 for the parts outside the CDR3, the full variable domain is GAGVSQSPSNKVTEKGKDVELRCDPISGHTALYWYRQSLGQGLEFLIYFQGNSAPDKSGLPSDRFSAERTGGSVSTLTIQRTQQEDSAVYLCASSWDRGQETQYFGPGTRLLVL.

This clone was found once. V is TRBV6-6 and J is TRBJ1-5; 7 positions agree with TRBD1. The CDR3 is 14 amino acids. Germline CDR1 MNHNY, CDR2 SVGAGI (reference sequence). The ends lost 5 bases at V and 5 bases at J; junction bases unmatched: 6. The chain's CDR3 is CASSLQGTDQPQHF. The DNA of the CDR3 is TGTGCCAGCAGTCTACAGGGGACCGATCAGCCCCAGCATTTT.

This clone was seen only once. The chain couples TRBV5-1 to TRBJ2-4; D not certain. Trimming left V 1 base short and J 5 bases short, with 13 bases between. Per the germline V gene, CDR1 is SGHRS and CDR2 is YFSETQ. This CDR3 spans 15 amino acids. The CDR3 DNA reads TGCGCCAGCAGCTTGAACGGCGCAAGGCAAAACATTCAGTACTTC. Residues: CASSLNGARQNIQYF.

The V call is TRBV4-3, the J call TRBJ2-5; D is ambiguous. From germline, CDR1 is LGHNA and CDR2 YSLEER. Trimming cost V 0 bases and J 3 bases, with 8 bases left between them. The CDR3 is 14 amino acids. The CDR3 loop is CASSQDGEKETQYF. Written as DNA, the CDR3 is TGCGCCAGCAGCCAAGATGGCGAGAAAGAGACCCAGTACTTC.

The chain combines TRBV19 with TRBJ2-5; 9 positions agree with TRBD1. Germline V gives CDR1 LNHDA, CDR2 SQIVND (reference sequence). The CDR3 runs 14 residues. J lost 5 bases, V lost 8 bases, and 9 bases had no gene match. CDR3 region: CASAKTGGMETQYF. CDR3 coding DNA: TGTGCCAGTGCGAAAACAGGGGGCATGGAGACCCAGTACTTC.

The rearrangement uses TRBV19 and TRBJ2-6, with D tentatively TRBD1 (5 bases). Germline V lookup: CDR1 LNHDA, CDR2 SQIVND (reference sequence). The CDR3 sequence is 16 residues long. Trimming took 2 bases from V and 0 from J, leaving 8 bases between them. This chain's CDR3 is CASSILDSSGANVLTF. The CDR3 DNA follows: TGTGCCAGTAGTATACTCGACAGCTCTGGGGCCAACGTCCTGACTTTC.